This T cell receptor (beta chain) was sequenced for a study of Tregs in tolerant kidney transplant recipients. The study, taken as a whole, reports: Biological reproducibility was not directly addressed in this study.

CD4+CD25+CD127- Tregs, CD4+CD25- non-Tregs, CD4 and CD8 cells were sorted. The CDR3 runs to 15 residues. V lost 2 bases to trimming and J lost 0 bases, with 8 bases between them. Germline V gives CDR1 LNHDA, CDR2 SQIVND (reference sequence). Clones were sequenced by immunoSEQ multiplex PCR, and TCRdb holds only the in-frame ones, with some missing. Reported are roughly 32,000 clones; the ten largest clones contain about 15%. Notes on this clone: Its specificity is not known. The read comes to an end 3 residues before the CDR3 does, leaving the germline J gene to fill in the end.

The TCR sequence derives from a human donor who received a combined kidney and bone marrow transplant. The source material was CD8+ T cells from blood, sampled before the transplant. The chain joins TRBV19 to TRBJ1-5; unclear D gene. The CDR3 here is CASSINFDSNQPQHF. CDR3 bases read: TGTGCCAGTAGTATAAACTTCGATAGCAATCAGCCC.